The 27 T cell receptor beta chains below all came from one sample that was sequenced in a study of blood T cell repertoires in COVID-19. Clones were sequenced by immunoSEQ multiplex PCR, and TCRdb holds only the in-frame ones, with some missing. The table includes 73,000 or so clones, over 70% detected once. The specimen was peripheral blood. All receptors come from a man in his 60s with acute or convalescent COVID-19.

V is TRBV19 and J is TRBJ1-4; TRBD1 aligns across 7 bases. CDR3 length equals 15 residues. V lost 6 bases, J lost 6 bases, and 10 bases stayed unmatched. In germline, CDR1 is LNHDA, CDR2 SQIVND (reference sequence). Written as DNA, the CDR3 is TGTGCCAGTAGGGCTCCCGGGGACAGCCATGAAAAACTGTTTTTT. Residues: CASRAPGDSHEKLFF.

The sample holds a few counts of this clone. This rearrangement joins TRBV7-9 to TRBJ1-4; D is perhaps TRBD1 (5 bases). CDR1 and CDR2 (germline): SEHNR, FQNEAQ (reference sequence). CDR3 length: 15 amino acids. Trimming took 4 bases from V and 3 from J, leaving 12 bases between them. The DNA for the CDR3 is TGTGCCAGCAGCTCTCAAGGGGAGGCTAATGAAAAACTGTTTTTT. It encodes CASSSQGEANEKLFF.

This clone was counted only a few times. The rearrangement joins TRBV19 to TRBJ1-4, with 8 bases identical to TRBD1. The trim removed 6 bases at V and 0 bases at J, leaving 6 bases unmatched. The CDR3 extends over 16 amino acids. The germline gives CDR1 LNHDA, CDR2 SQIVND (reference sequence). The CDR3 loop is CASSPDRGATNEKLFF. For the CDR3, the DNA is TGTGCCAGTAGCCCTGACAGGGGCGCAACTAATGAAAAACTGTTTTTT.

This clone has only a few counts. The J gene is TRBJ1-5, the V gene TRBV2; a possible D gene is TRBD1 (5 bases). The CDR3 spans 13 residues. Germline-derived CDR1 and CDR2 are SNHLY and FYNNEI. Trimming left V 3 bases short and J 7 bases short, with 10 bases between. The CDR3 region is CASSEVGLQPQHF. In DNA, the CDR3 is TGTGCCAGCAGTGAGGTGGGACTACAGCCCCAGCATTTT.

This clone was picked up a small number of times. The chain couples TRBV3-1 (or the pseudogene TRBV3-2) to TRBJ1-3; D remains unclear. Germline CDR1 and CDR2: LGHDT and YNNKEL (reference sequence). V was clipped by 0 bases and J by 9 bases, with 21 bases between them. There are 17 residues in the CDR3. CDR3 in amino acids: CASSQERFGRSRGTIYF. CDR3 bases: TGTGCCAGCAGCCAAGAACGTTTCGGCAGGTCCCGGGGCACCATATATTTT.

The chain has TRBV2 and TRBJ1-6, with TRBD1 identical over 7 bases. This CDR3 comprises 15 residues. Germline V lookup: CDR1 SNHLY, CDR2 FYNNEI. V gave up 3 bases and J gave up 9 bases; unmatched junction bases: 8. CDR3 in amino acids: CASSEVQGRGSPLHF. The CDR3 region has the DNA TGTGCCAGCAGTGAGGTACAGGGGCGAGGTTCACCCCTCCACTTT.

The gene calls are TRBV4-1 and TRBJ1-5; D gene uncertain. This CDR3 has 13 amino acids. The V and J ends lost 0 bases and 9 bases respectively, with 9 bases between them. Per the germline V gene, CDR1 is MGHRA and CDR2 is YSYEKL. The CDR3 DNA reads as TGCGCCAGCAGCCAAGAAAGTTCCGGGCCCCAGCATTTT. Its protein is CASSQESSGPQHF.

The rearrangement uses TRBV19 and TRBJ1-6; weak D call: TRBD1 (6 bases). The V and J ends lost 5 bases and 10 bases respectively, with 12 bases between them. The CDR3 is 13 amino acids. Germline lookup yields CDR1 LNHDA and CDR2 SQIVND (reference sequence). CDR3 nucleotides: TGTGCCAGTAGTTCAGAACAGGGCTCACCCCTCCACTTT. Translation: CASSSEQGSPLHF.

The chain recombines TRBV3-1 (or the pseudogene TRBV3-2) with TRBJ2-5, with D perhaps TRBD1 (6 bases). V dropped 1 base and J dropped 5 bases, with 20 bases sitting between them. Germline V gene data show CDR1 as LGHDT and CDR2 as YNNKEL (reference sequence). The CDR3 is 17 amino acids. The CDR3 here is CASSQGLVGALGETQYF. DNA for the CDR3: TGTGCCAGCAGCCAAGGTCTGGTGGGGGCCTTGGGGGAGACCCAGTACTTC.

The chain is built from TRBV7-9 and TRBJ2-7; TRBD2 aligns across 12 bases. The J segment lost 4 bases and the V segment lost 5 bases, leaving 6 bases of the junction unmatched. Germline V CDR1 and CDR2: SEHNR, FQNEAQ (reference sequence). The CDR3 has 15 amino acids. The CDR3 bases are TGTGCCAGCAGCCCGTTGGGGACTAGCGGGTACGAGCAGTACTTC. It specifies CASSPLGTSGYEQYF. Looking up the rest from reference TRBV7-9 and TRBJ2-7 gives the full variable domain: DTGVSQNPRHKITKRGQNVTFRCDPISEHNRLYWYRQTLGQGPEFLTYFQNEAQLEKSRLLSDRFSAERPKGSFSTLEIQRTEQGDSAMYLCASSPLGTSGYEQYFGPGTRLTVT.

The chain joins TRBV5-1 to TRBJ2-1; perhaps TRBD1 as D (7 bases). CDR3 length equals 15 residues. Deletions cut 1 base from V and 7 bases from J, with 15 bases between. Germline assignment: CDR1 SGHRS and CDR2 YFSETQ. The CDR3 DNA is TGCGCCAGCAGCTTGCCCAGGGGGGCTGGTAATGAGCAGTTCTTC. Translation: CASSLPRGAGNEQFF.

The rearrangement joins TRBV7-9 to TRBJ2-3, with D unclear. This CDR3 has 12 amino acids. The V end was cut by 6 bases, the J end by 0 bases, with 4 bases between. CDR1 and CDR2 (germline): SEHNR, FQNEAQ (reference sequence). The CDR3 nucleotides are TGTGCCAGCAGTTCGAGCACAGATACGCAGTATTTT. This encodes CASSSSTDTQYF.

This clone has just one count. The V gene is TRBV30, the J gene TRBJ1-2; 7 bases are shared with TRBD1. The CDR3 sequence is 14 residues long. V trimming: 4 bases; J trimming: 4 bases; junction bases outside the gene matches: 9. Germline values: CDR1 GTSNPN, CDR2 SVGIG (reference sequence). The CDR3 spells CAWKHGPGGYGYTF. CDR3 DNA: TGTGCCTGGAAGCACGGTCCAGGGGGCTATGGCTACACCTTC.

For this clone: Within the sample, other DNA sequences also encode this same CDR3. The gene calls are TRBV5-4 and TRBJ2-5; D gene unclear. The CDR3 spans 14 residues. Germline CDR1 is SGHNT and CDR2 is YYREEE (reference sequence). The germline V and J ends were trimmed by 0 bases and 3 bases, with 9 bases remaining between them. CDR3 region: CASSLAGGEETQYF. As DNA, the CDR3 is TGTGCCAGCAGCTTGGCCGGCGGAGAAGAGACCCAGTACTTC.

In its sample, this clone was seen many times. The chain links TRBV9 to TRBJ2-5, with D hard to call. V shed 0 bases and J shed 5 bases, with 8 bases lying between them. Germline-derived CDR1 and CDR2 are SGDLS and YYNGEE. This CDR3 region has 13 residues. This CDR3 is CASSVGARETQYF. The DNA of the CDR3 is TGTGCCAGCAGCGTAGGGGCCAGGGAGACCCAGTACTTC.

The V call is TRBV7-8, the J call TRBJ1-5, with 9 positions matching TRBD1. Per the germline V gene, CDR1 is SGHVS and CDR2 is FQNEAQ. Germline trimming cut 4 bases from V and 7 bases from J; bases unmatched to any gene: 5. CDR3 length: 14 amino acids. This CDR3 reads CASSYAGQGQPQHF. CDR3 DNA sequence: TGTGCCAGCAGCTACGCGGGACAGGGCCAGCCCCAGCATTTT.

The chain recombines TRBV3-1 (or the pseudogene TRBV3-2) with TRBJ1-1; TRBD1 agrees at 11 bases. J lost 6 bases, V lost 5 bases, and 5 bases had no gene match. In germline, CDR1 is LGHDT, CDR2 YNNKEL (reference sequence). The CDR3 loop spans 14 amino acids. In nucleotides, the CDR3 is TGTGCCAGCAGCGGAGGACAGGGGGCGGCTGAAGCTTTCTTT. Translating it yields CASSGGQGAAEAFF.

The table lists this clone with a count of one. This chain connects TRBV5-1 to TRBJ2-3, with 8 bases that match TRBD2. Trimming removed 4 bases from V and 6 bases from J; junction bases left unmatched: 13. CDR3 length: 16 residues. The germline CDR1 and CDR2 sequences are SGHRS and YFSETQ. DNA for the CDR3: TGCGCCAGCAGCCTGGGTGGGACTAGTGAGTCTGATACGCAGTATTTT. Amino acid sequence: CASSLGGTSESDTQYF.

This clone was seen many times. CDR3 DNA: TGCGCCAGCAGCTTGGAGCTACCCCAGAACACCGGGGAGCTGTTTTTT. The encoded protein is CASSLELPQNTGELFF. This chain links TRBV5-1 with TRBJ2-2; D remains ambiguous. This CDR3 is built from 16 residues. Germline CDR1 and CDR2: SGHRS and YFSETQ. The germline V and J ends were trimmed by 0 bases and 1 base, with 10 bases remaining between them.

The rearrangement links TRBV5-1 to TRBJ1-2; 8 bases agree with TRBD1. This CDR3 region has 14 residues. With 2 bases clipped from V and 3 bases from J, the junction kept 3 bases outside the gene matches. CDR1 is SGHRS, CDR2 YFSETQ, per germline. CDR3 DNA sequence: TGCGCCAGCAGCTTTTCGACAGGGGACTATGGCTACACCTTC. Protein: CASSFSTGDYGYTF.

The CDR3 loop reads CASSFGGQNNSPLHF. The CDR3 DNA reads as TGTGCCAGCAGTTTTGGGGGACAGAATAATTCACCCCTCCACTTT. The gene calls are TRBV27 and TRBJ1-6, with 7 bases matching TRBD1. Trimming at V came to 3 bases and at J to 5 bases, leaving 4 bases not matched to a gene. Germline loops: CDR1 MNHEY, CDR2 SMNVEV (reference sequence). CDR3 length: 15 residues.

The rearrangement uses TRBV6-5 and TRBJ1-5, with 9 bases identical to TRBD1. Germline loops: CDR1 MNHEY, CDR2 SVGAGI. The CDR3 loop spans 15 amino acids. Trimming at V came to 11 bases and at J to 0 bases, leaving 8 bases not matched to a gene. CDR3 residues: CASGTGFYSNQPQHF. CDR3 nucleotides: TGTGCCTCCGGGACAGGGTTCTATAGCAATCAGCCCCAGCATTTT.

There are a few counts of this clone. The chain is built from TRBV4-1 and TRBJ2-5, with a possible D match to TRBD2 (5 bases). This CDR3 is built from 17 residues. V was shortened by 0 bases and J by 1 base, with 15 bases between the two germline ends. CDR1 is MGHRA and CDR2 is YSYEKL in the germline V gene. This CDR3 is CASSQDRGIPRQETQYF. CDR3 DNA sequence: TGCGCCAGCAGCCAAGATCGGGGTATTCCCCGCCAAGAGACCCAGTACTTC.

This clone was detected only a few times. The genes are TRBV30 and TRBJ2-6; weak D call: TRBD2 (5 bases). Trimming removed 5 bases from V and 2 bases from J, with 13 bases in between. The CDR3 totals 15 residues. CDR1 and CDR2 (germline): GTSNPN, SVGIG (reference sequence). The CDR3 here is CAWGEGSAGANVLTF. DNA of the CDR3: TGTGCCTGGGGGGAAGGGAGCGCTGGGGCCAACGTCCTGACTTTC. The full variable domain, rest sourced from reference TRBV30 and TRBJ2-6, is SQTIHQWPATLVQPVGSPLSLECTVEGTSNPNLYWYRQAAGRGLQLLFYSVGIGQISSEVPQNLSASRPQDRQFILSSKKLLLSDSGFYLCAWGEGSAGANVLTFGAGSRLTVL.

The chain carries TRBV5-1 and TRBJ2-3, with 11 bases matching TRBD2. Germline assignment: CDR1 SGHRS and CDR2 YFSETQ. J was trimmed by 3 bases and V by 1 base; bases with no gene match: 4. The CDR3 contains 16 residues. CDR3 region: CASSLSLAGDTDTQYF. DNA for the CDR3: TGCGCCAGCAGCTTGTCACTAGCGGGAGATACAGATACGCAGTATTTT.

The table lists this clone with a few counts. V usage is TRBV25-1 and J usage is TRBJ1-3, with D unresolved. Germline V lookup: CDR1 MGHDK, CDR2 SYGVNS. This CDR3 has 14 amino acids. V was cut by 1 base and J by 0 bases, with 4 bases left in between. The CDR3 DNA follows: TGTGCCAGCAGTGAATCCGGCTCTGGAAACACCATATATTTT. Translating it yields CASSESGSGNTIYF.

This clone was detected only once. This chain joins TRBV6-1 and TRBJ1-4; D is ambiguous. Germline values: CDR1 MNHNS, CDR2 SASEGT. The CDR3 totals 13 residues. The V and J ends lost 2 bases and 8 bases respectively, with 9 bases between them. CDR3 sequence reads: CASSEPGIEKLFF. In DNA form, the CDR3 reads TGTGCCAGCAGTGAACCAGGTATCGAAAAACTGTTTTTT.